The next 26 T cell receptor beta chains were all read from a single sample in a study of T cell responses to AZD1222 COVID-19 vaccine (dated by TCRdb to the early 2020s). The protocol used for the library was the immunoSEQ multiplex PCR assay. TCRdb obtained this table from immuneACCESS and retained in-frame rearrangements with V and J assigned. These tables miss some clones; where compared with another copy, unresolved V genes account for less than half of the shortfall, and the remainder is unexplained. A total of around 94,000 clones appear in this sample, approximately 91% of them only once. Jointly, the top ten make up roughly 19% of the sample. The time point label of this sample denotes: baseline before first vaccination. The material was peripheral blood, obtained on day 0 of AZD1222 vaccination. Receptors originate from an adult in good health.

The chain has TRBV7-6 and TRBJ1-3; a possible D gene is TRBD1 (6 bases). V lost 6 bases to trimming and J lost 0 bases, with 15 bases between them. Germline V lookup: CDR1 SGHVS, CDR2 FNYEAQ. The CDR3 runs 16 residues. CDR3 DNA sequence: TGTGCCAGCAGAGCCTCGACAGGTCGCTCTGGAAACACCATATATTTT. This gives the protein CASRASTGRSGNTIYF.

CDR3 DNA sequence: TGTGCCAGCAGTGGGACAGGATCAGGGGGGGAGCTGTTTTTT. Its translation is CASSGTGSGGELFF. The V call is TRBV5-4, the J call TRBJ2-2; 8 bases agree with TRBD1. CDR1 is SGHNT and CDR2 is YYREEE in the germline V gene (reference sequence). V dropped 5 bases and J dropped 8; count of bases not matched to a gene: 8. The CDR3 has 14 amino acids.

The rearrangement uses TRBV6-4 and TRBJ1-1; D call uncertain. Germline CDR1 and CDR2: MRHNA and SNTAGT. Trimming stripped 2 bases from V and 2 bases from J, with 9 bases between. The CDR3 sequence is 14 residues long. The CDR3 region is CASSDGSSNTEAFF. The CDR3 DNA is TGTGCCAGCAGTGACGGGTCTTCAAACACTGAAGCTTTCTTT.

The chain is built from TRBV12-3 or TRBV12-4 and TRBJ1-5; D remains unclear. V lost 1 base to trimming and J lost 5 bases, with 3 bases between them. The length of the CDR3 is 12 residues. The CDR3 nucleotides read TGTGCCAGCAGTTTAGTTGATCAGCCCCAGCATTTT. Protein: CASSLVDQPQHF.

This chain connects TRBV10-3 to TRBJ1-5; 7 bases line up with TRBD1. CDR3 size: 13 residues. Trimming took 6 bases from V and 5 from J; bases not matched to a gene: 4. CDR1 is ENHRY and CDR2 is SYGVKD in the germline V gene. DNA for the CDR3: TGTGCCATCAGGAACACAGGGGATCAGCCCCAGCATTTT. Translated, it gives CAIRNTGDQPQHF.

The chain recombines TRBV9 with TRBJ1-5, with D possibly being TRBD1 (6 bases). The CDR3 consists of 14 residues. V was cut by 5 bases and J by 3 bases, with 12 bases left in between. CDR1 is SGDLS, CDR2 YYNGEE, per germline. The CDR3 spells CASSLGHINQPQHF. CDR3 DNA sequence: TGTGCCAGCAGTCTGGGACACATCAATCAGCCCCAGCATTTT.

This chain links TRBV21-1 with TRBJ1-2. TRBV21-1 is classified as a pseudogene. There are 16 residues in the CDR3. The CDR3 is CASSVTRRLLNYGYTF. The CDR3 nucleotides read TGTGCCAGCAGCGTCACTCGTCGGCTCCTAAACTATGGCTACACCTTC.

This chain's CDR3 is CASSVLTGGTEAFF. In nucleotides, the CDR3 is TGTGCCAGCAGCGTTTTGACAGGGGGAACTGAAGCTTTCTTT. The chain employs TRBV9 and TRBJ1-1; 9 nucleotides match TRBD1. This CDR3 comprises 14 residues. Germline-derived CDR1 and CDR2 are SGDLS and YYNGEE. With 2 bases clipped from V and 5 bases from J, the junction kept 4 bases outside the gene matches.

The chain has TRBV19 and TRBJ1-5; TRBD1 is a possible D gene (6 bases). V was shortened by 7 bases and J by 4 bases, with 29 bases between the two germline ends. The germline CDR1 and CDR2 sequences are LNHDA and SQIVND (reference sequence). The CDR3 is 19 amino acids. The DNA for the CDR3 is TGTGCCAGTACCCCCGCGGGGGCCTACAGGGTGAGGGGTAATCAGCCCCAGCATTTT. Amino acids: CASTPAGAYRVRGNQPQHF.

The gene calls are TRBV7-3 and TRBJ2-2, with unresolved D. The CDR3 loop spans 14 amino acids. Germline CDR1 and CDR2: SGHTA and FQGTGA. V was clipped by 2 bases and J by 7 bases, with 11 bases between them. The CDR3 here is CASSLARVDGELFF. Here the CDR3 DNA reads TGTGCCAGCAGCTTAGCGAGAGTTGACGGGGAGCTGTTTTTT.

The CDR3 is CASSLYPPMVRADGYTF. As DNA, the CDR3 is TGTGCCAGCAGTTTATATCCCCCAATGGTCAGGGCTGATGGCTACACCTTC. V gene TRBV27 combines with J gene TRBJ1-2; TRBD1 might be the D (5 bases). Trimming stripped 1 base from V and 6 bases from J, with 21 bases between. Germline CDR1 is MNHEY and CDR2 is SMNVEV (reference sequence). CDR3 size: 17 residues.

The rearrangement joins TRBV6-5 to TRBJ1-1, with 8 bases identical to TRBD1. This CDR3 is 15 amino acids long. Germline-derived CDR1 and CDR2 are MNHEY and SVGAGI. The V and J ends lost 0 bases and 3 bases, in that order; junction bases with no gene match: 3. CDR3 in amino acids: CASSYSPQGDTEAFF. CDR3 nucleotides: TGTGCCAGCAGTTACTCGCCACAGGGGGACACTGAAGCTTTCTTT.

V is TRBV21-1 and J is TRBJ2-7; TRBD1, the table's D call, was not compared with the DNA. TRBV21-1 represents a pseudogene. The CDR3 is 12 amino acids. The CDR3 region has the DNA TGTGCCAGTCCGGGACAGCTATACGAGCAGTACTTC. Translating gives CASPGQLYEQYF.

The rearrangement joins TRBV2 to TRBJ2-3; D is unclear. CDR3 length: 16 amino acids. CDR1 and CDR2 (germline): SNHLY, FYNNEI. The V end lost 0 bases, the J end lost 8 bases, and 18 bases lay between the germline ends. DNA for the CDR3: TGTGCCAGCAGTGAAGCGGTGTTGGCGGCGGCCGGTACGCAGTATTTT. As protein: CASSEAVLAAAGTQYF.

This clone was seen a single time. The V and J genes are TRBV9 and TRBJ2-5, with 10 bases that match TRBD2. V gave up 3 bases and J gave up 5 bases; unmatched junction bases: 7. The CDR3 runs 15 residues. Germline V CDR1 and CDR2: SGDLS, YYNGEE. The CDR3 here is CASSGAGGSGETQYF. The CDR3 DNA reads TGTGCCAGCAGCGGAGCGGGGGGGTCCGGGGAGACCCAGTACTTC.

The V call is TRBV6-2 or TRBV6-3, the J call TRBJ2-7; 8 bases are shared with TRBD2. The germline CDR1 and CDR2 sequences are MNHEY and SVGEGT. The CDR3 is 14 residues long. The junction had 7 bases not matched to a gene; V was cut back by 5 bases and J by 4 bases. CDR3 bases: TGTGCCAGCAGTACAGCGGGAGCATGGTACGAGCAGTACTTC. This encodes CASSTAGAWYEQYF.

This clone was found once. This chain connects TRBV27 to TRBJ1-5, with unresolved D. The CDR3 covers 15 residues. Germline V gene lookup returns CDR1 MNHEY and CDR2 SMNVEV (reference sequence). Trimming left V 5 bases short and J 2 bases short, with 13 bases between. CDR3 DNA sequence: TGTGCCAGCAGTCCCGAAGGGTACGGCAATCAGCCCCAGCATTTT. This translates into CASSPEGYGNQPQHF.

The chain employs TRBV27 and TRBJ2-3; 11 nucleotides align to TRBD2. Germline V gene data show CDR1 as MNHEY and CDR2 as SMNVEV (reference sequence). This CDR3 spans 15 amino acids. V lost 6 bases, J lost 1 base, and 3 bases stayed unmatched. The CDR3 reads CASRGSGGGTDTQYF. CDR3 nucleotide sequence: TGTGCCAGCAGGGGTAGCGGGGGGGGCACAGATACGCAGTATTTT.

The DNA for the CDR3 is TGTGCCAGCAATAGGGAAACAGTCAATGGCTACACCTTC. This encodes CASNRETVNGYTF. V and J are TRBV2 and TRBJ1-2; D unclear. Germline assignment: CDR1 SNHLY and CDR2 FYNNEI. The ends were cut back, 7 bases at V and 6 bases at J, with 15 bases in the middle. The CDR3 sequence is 13 residues long.

V and J are TRBV19 and TRBJ2-2; D not certain. V shed 6 bases and J shed 3 bases, with 8 bases lying between them. Germline CDR1 is LNHDA and CDR2 is SQIVND (reference sequence). The CDR3 contains 13 residues. The CDR3 protein is CASSITYTGELFF. CDR3 DNA: TGTGCCAGTAGCATTACCTACACCGGGGAGCTGTTTTTT.

The rearrangement links TRBV9 to TRBJ1-4; perhaps TRBD1 as D (6 bases). The CDR3 totals 18 residues. Germline CDR1 is SGDLS and CDR2 is YYNGEE. V shed 4 bases and J shed 7 bases, with 26 bases lying between them. The CDR3 sequence: CASSPYGGLGKGGEKLFF. The DNA for the CDR3 is TGTGCCAGCAGCCCGTACGGGGGGCTCGGTAAAGGTGGTGAAAAACTGTTTTTT. Combining the CDR3 with reference TRBV9 and TRBJ1-4 gives the whole variable domain DSGVTQTPKHLITATGQRVTLRCSPRSGDLSVYWYQQSLDQGLQFLIQYYNGEERAKGNILERFSAQQFPDLHSELNLSSLELGDSALYFCASSPYGGLGKGGEKLFFGSGTQLSVL.

The chain links TRBV18 to TRBJ1-2; 8 bases match TRBD1. Germline CDR1 KGHSH, CDR2 LQKENI. V was pared by 1 base and J by 6 bases, with 7 bases of the junction left unmatched. This CDR3 comprises 15 residues. The CDR3 is CASSPQGPGGHGYTF. The CDR3 DNA follows: TGTGCCAGCTCACCACAAGGGCCAGGGGGCCATGGCTACACCTTC.

The gene calls are TRBV18 and TRBJ2-5; 9 bases map to TRBD2. The germline gives CDR1 KGHSH, CDR2 LQKENI. The CDR3 extends over 13 amino acids. V was pared by 2 bases and J by 5 bases, with 0 bases of the junction left unmatched. The CDR3: CASSPTSGETQYF. The CDR3 DNA is TGTGCCAGCTCACCAACTAGCGGGGAGACCCAGTACTTC.

This clone turned up a few times. V is TRBV5-5 and J is TRBJ1-5; maybe TRBD1 (6 bases). This CDR3 spans 15 amino acids. V gave up 4 bases and J gave up 0 bases, with 11 bases separating them. Germline assignment: CDR1 SGHKS and CDR2 YYEKEE (reference sequence). CDR3 DNA: TGTGCCAGCAGCGTACAGGGCTTTAGCAATCAGCCCCAGCATTTT. Translating gives CASSVQGFSNQPQHF.

This clone showed up just once. The chain links TRBV24-1 to TRBJ2-1; 10 positions agree with TRBD1. With 0 bases clipped from V and 5 bases from J, the junction kept 3 bases outside the gene matches. Germline assignment: CDR1 KGHDR and CDR2 SFDVKD. This CDR3 has 16 residues. CDR3 sequence: CATSDLGTGANNEQFF. The DNA for the CDR3 is TGTGCCACCAGTGATTTGGGGACAGGGGCTAACAATGAGCAGTTCTTC.

The chain employs TRBV7-9 and TRBJ2-3; D not resolved. The germline V and J ends were trimmed by 4 bases and 4 bases, with 6 bases remaining between them. The CDR3 has 12 amino acids. CDR1 is SEHNR and CDR2 is FQNEAQ in the germline V gene (reference sequence). The CDR3 region has the DNA TGTGCCAGCAGCTCCAACGCAGATACGCAGTATTTT. Amino acid sequence: CASSSNADTQYF.